A selection of T cell receptor beta chains follows, all from one sample in a study of cytomegalovirus exposure and HLA in healthy donors. Clones were sequenced by immunoSEQ multiplex PCR, and TCRdb holds only the in-frame ones, with some missing. Here the sample spans over 95,000 clones, over 75% being singletons. The sequenced sample was PBMCs. These receptors were taken from a man aged 35 to 55 in good health and CMV-seropositive. CDR3s include the opening cysteine and the closing phenylalanine or tryptophan. The D gene is left open where the match is weak.

J gene | V gene | D gene | CDR3 protein
TRBJ2-2 | TRBV29-1 | . | CSVDRQEWEAGELFF
TRBJ2-3 | TRBV11-1 | . | CASSPLTDAATATDTQYF
TRBJ2-3 | TRBV7-2 | TRBD1 | CASSIRDRGFGDTQYF
TRBJ2-5 | TRBV4-3 | TRBD2 | CASSLLRATSGGPQETQYF
TRBJ1-6 | TRBV4-1 | . | CASSQESGSNSPLHF
TRBJ1-5 | TRBV7-8 | TRBD1 | CASSLRDRGGQPQHF
TRBJ2-3 | TRBV7-2 | TRBD1 | CASSQGTAPAHLQYF
TRBJ2-2 | TRBV9 | TRBD1 | CASSHKTGWTGELFF
TRBJ1-5 | TRBV19 | TRBD1 | CASSTDDRAGNQPQHF
TRBJ1-2 | TRBV18 | . | CASRTDSGYGYTF